The 27 T cell receptor beta chains presented below share a single source sample, sequenced in a study of blood T cell repertoires in COVID-19. Assay: immunoSEQ multiplex PCR; the TCRdb copy retains only in-frame clones and omits some. The sample carries about 230,000 clones, 81% recorded once. The source material was peripheral blood. All receptors derive from a woman older than 75 with COVID-19, enrolled during active disease.

This chain links TRBV6-5 with TRBJ2-7; 9 positions match TRBD1. The CDR3 has 14 amino acids. V lost 4 bases, J lost 6 bases, and 7 bases stayed unmatched. CDR1 MNHEY and CDR2 SVGAGI come from the germline V gene. CDR3 sequence reads: CASSSGQGPLEQYF. For the CDR3, the DNA is TGTGCCAGCAGTTCGGGACAGGGTCCCCTCGAGCAGTACTTC.

This clone was seen a single time. Other DNA sequences in this sample translate to the same CDR3. The chain employs TRBV28 and TRBJ1-5, with a weak D call TRBD1 (6 bases). Trimming removed 2 bases from V and 7 bases from J, with 12 bases in between. This CDR3 has 14 residues. Germline V gene sequence: CDR1 MDHEN, CDR2 SYDVKM. The CDR3 sequence: CASSLRGGNQPQHF. The DNA of the CDR3 is TGTGCCAGCAGTTTAAGGGGGGGGAACCAGCCCCAGCATTTT.

This clone was detected many times. The DNA for the CDR3 is TGCGCCAGCAGCCTTGGGACAGGGGCCTACGAGCAGTACTTC. Its protein product is CASSLGTGAYEQYF. J is TRBJ2-7 and V is TRBV4-1, with 10 positions matching TRBD1. V lost 4 bases and J lost 2; bases outside the gene matches: 2. There are 14 residues in the CDR3. Looked up from germline, CDR1 is MGHRA and CDR2 is YSYEKL.

V gene TRBV29-1 combines with J gene TRBJ2-1; 16 bases are shared with TRBD2. The germline V gene has CDR1 SQVTM and CDR2 ANQGSEA. The CDR3 is made up of 17 amino acids. The ends lost 6 bases at V and 0 bases at J; junction bases unmatched: 5. CDR3 sequence: CSVTGLAGGISYNEQFF. In DNA, the CDR3 is TGCAGCGTGACGGGACTAGCGGGAGGGATCTCCTACAATGAGCAGTTCTTC.

This chain joins TRBV6-5 and TRBJ1-1; 9 bases map to TRBD1. The germline gives CDR1 MNHEY, CDR2 SVGAGI. This CDR3 spans 14 amino acids. V lost 6 bases and J lost 6; bases outside the gene matches: 8. The DNA of the CDR3 is TGTGCCAGCAGGCCCGGACAGGGGTCGTCTGAAGCTTTCTTT. It codes for CASRPGQGSSEAFF.

The CDR3 spells CAISEFSGLAGGAGETQYF. CDR3 coding DNA: TGTGCCATCAGTGAGTTCTCCGGGCTAGCGGGAGGGGCCGGAGAGACCCAGTACTTC. V and J are TRBV10-3 and TRBJ2-5; 12 bases map to TRBD2. CDR1 is ENHRY and CDR2 is SYGVKD in the germline V gene. J was trimmed by 4 bases and V by 1 base; bases with no gene match: 13. This CDR3 region has 19 residues.

The chain links TRBV28 to TRBJ1-5, with D possibly matching TRBD1 (6 bases). In germline, CDR1 is MDHEN, CDR2 SYDVKM. CDR3 length: 14 amino acids. Deletions cut 3 bases from V and 5 bases from J, with 11 bases between. CDR3 sequence reads: CASSLGGADQPQHF. Here the CDR3 DNA reads TGTGCCAGCAGTTTGGGGGGGGCCGATCAGCCCCAGCATTTT.

The gene calls are TRBV7-2 and TRBJ1-6, with D unresolved. Trimming removed 6 bases from V and 12 bases from J, with 21 bases in between. CDR1 and CDR2 (germline): SGHTA, FQGNSA. CDR3 length: 15 amino acids. The CDR3: CASSTEAGAGIPLHF. The CDR3 DNA follows: TGTGCCAGCAGTACTGAAGCGGGTGCGGGGATACCCCTCCACTTT.

J is TRBJ2-5 and V is TRBV5-1, with D possibly matching TRBD1 (6 bases). Germline V gene sequence: CDR1 SGHRS, CDR2 YFSETQ. Trimming pared 0 bases from V and 4 bases from J, leaving 10 bases between. This CDR3 region has 14 residues. The CDR3 protein is CASSLDRVSETQYF. CDR3 in DNA: TGCGCCAGCAGCTTGGACAGGGTATCAGAGACCCAGTACTTC.

The chain joins TRBV24-1 to TRBJ2-5; the D gene is possibly TRBD1 (5 bases). The V end was cut by 7 bases, the J end by 0 bases, with 14 bases between. This CDR3 is 15 amino acids long. The V gene's germline CDR1 is KGHDR and CDR2 SFDVKD. The CDR3 here is CATSFGAPYQETQYF. Written as DNA, the CDR3 is TGTGCCACCAGCTTTGGGGCCCCGTACCAAGAGACCCAGTACTTC.

The chain joins TRBV5-1 to TRBJ2-1, with TRBD1 as a possible D gene (7 bases). Germline CDR1 reads SGHRS; CDR2 reads YFSETQ. The V end was cut by 0 bases, the J end by 6 bases, with 19 bases between. This CDR3 is 17 amino acids long. The CDR3 DNA reads TGCGCCAGCAGCTTGGCGGGCGGGACAGCCGGGGGCAATGAGCAGTTCTTC. This gives the protein CASSLAGGTAGGNEQFF.

This rearrangement joins TRBV7-2 to TRBJ2-1; D gene ambiguous. This CDR3 region has 13 residues. Germline V gene lookup returns CDR1 SGHTA and CDR2 FQGNSA. Deletions cut 5 bases from V and 4 bases from J, with 9 bases between. This chain's CDR3 is CASSQDSYNEQFF. The CDR3 bases are TGTGCCAGCAGCCAGGATTCTTACAATGAGCAGTTCTTC.

DNA of the CDR3: TGTGCCAGCAGTGCCGAGCTCGTTCAGGGCGGCGATGAGCAGTTCTTC. Its protein product is CASSAELVQGGDEQFF. The rearrangement links TRBV6-6 to TRBJ2-1; tentatively, D is TRBD1 (5 bases). The CDR3 consists of 16 residues. CDR1 is MNHNY, CDR2 SVGAGI, per germline (reference sequence). V gave up 5 bases and J gave up 8 bases, with 22 bases separating them.

This rearrangement joins TRBV9 to TRBJ2-2; 8 positions match TRBD2. Trimming cost V 4 bases and J 0 bases; bases outside gene matches: 5. In germline, CDR1 is SGDLS, CDR2 YYNGEE. This CDR3 has 16 residues. The CDR3 DNA is TGTGCCAGCAGCAAGCGGGGGACTTCGAACACCGGGGAGCTGTTTTTT. Translated, it gives CASSKRGTSNTGELFF.

This chain joins TRBV7-8 and TRBJ2-5; 7 nucleotides match TRBD1. V was clipped by 3 bases and J by 3 bases; unmatched bases: 10. The CDR3 covers 16 residues. Per the germline V gene, CDR1 is SGHVS and CDR2 is FQNEAQ. In nucleotides, the CDR3 is TGTGCCAGCAGCTTTTGGGCCAGGCAGGGGGAAGAGACCCAGTACTTC. Residues: CASSFWARQGEETQYF.

V usage is TRBV18 and J usage is TRBJ2-2; D is possibly TRBD1 (5 bases). In germline, CDR1 is KGHSH, CDR2 LQKENI. The ends were cut back, 7 bases at V and 1 base at J, with 10 bases in the middle. CDR3 length: 14 residues. The CDR3 DNA reads TGTGCCAGCTTGGACACCAGGAACACCGGGGAGCTGTTTTTT. Translation: CASLDTRNTGELFF.

The chain employs TRBV24-1 and TRBJ2-1; D call uncertain. The germline V gene encodes CDR1 KGHDR and CDR2 SFDVKD. The CDR3 has 13 amino acids. The V end was cut by 1 base, the J end by 10 bases, with 10 bases between. CDR3 sequence (DNA): TGTGCCACCAGTGATTTCCCTTGGCGGGAGCAGTTCTTC. Protein product: CATSDFPWREQFF.

This chain links TRBV7-3 with TRBJ2-1; the match to TRBD2 covers 7 bases. V gave up 6 bases and J gave up 7 bases; unmatched junction bases: 6. Germline lookup yields CDR1 SGHTA and CDR2 FQGTGA. The CDR3 runs to 13 residues. The CDR3 is CASRSTGGNEQFF. Here the CDR3 DNA reads TGTGCCAGCAGATCTACGGGAGGTAATGAGCAGTTCTTC.

The chain combines TRBV11-2 with TRBJ1-1; D may be TRBD1 (6 bases). The CDR3 covers 13 residues. CDR1 SGHAT and CDR2 FQNNGV come from the germline V gene. Trimming stripped 5 bases from V and 11 bases from J, with 18 bases between. The CDR3 sequence is CASSPSQQGSAFF. CDR3 nucleotides: TGTGCCAGCAGCCCATCTCAACAGGGCTCGGCTTTCTTT.

This clone came up many times. V gene TRBV28 combines with J gene TRBJ1-5, with 9 bases identical to TRBD1. The CDR3 runs to 15 residues. Unmatched junction bases numbered 7, after V lost 5 bases and J lost 5 bases. Germline V lookup: CDR1 MDHEN, CDR2 SYDVKM. CDR3 loop: CASSSPGQGHQPQHF. In DNA form, the CDR3 reads TGTGCCAGCAGTAGCCCGGGACAGGGTCATCAGCCCCAGCATTTT.

V usage is TRBV14 and J usage is TRBJ1-2; no reliable D call. V was shortened by 1 base and J by 5 bases, with 17 bases between the two germline ends. The CDR3 is 16 amino acids. From germline, CDR1 is SGHDN and CDR2 FVKESK. The CDR3 nucleotides read TGTGCCAGCAGCCAAGCTCTCGCCCGGGGTTCGTATGGCTACACCTTC. This sequence encodes CASSQALARGSYGYTF.

This chain connects TRBV29-1 to TRBJ2-7; D is perhaps TRBD1 (6 bases). CDR1 is SQVTM, CDR2 ANQGSEA, per germline. V gave up 8 bases and J gave up 2 bases, with 34 bases separating them. The CDR3 has 19 residues. The CDR3 loop is CSFTTVSGQGRHSAYEQYF. The CDR3 bases are TGCAGCTTCACGACCGTTTCGGGGCAGGGGCGTCACTCAGCCTACGAGCAGTACTTC.

In this sample, this clone turned up a few times. V is TRBV6-5 and J is TRBJ1-6, with 7 positions matching TRBD1. V lost 7 bases and J lost 4; bases outside the gene matches: 4. This CDR3 contains 14 residues. Germline CDR1 reads MNHEY; CDR2 reads SVGAGI. The CDR3 here is CASTLTGYNSPLHF. The CDR3 bases are TGTGCCAGCACTTTGACAGGGTATAATTCACCCCTCCACTTT.

V usage is TRBV10-3 and J usage is TRBJ2-1; 8 bases are shared with TRBD1. Germline lookup yields CDR1 ENHRY and CDR2 SYGVKD. Losses at the gene ends were 8 bases for V and 6 bases for J; bases not matched to a gene: 9. The CDR3 length is 14 residues. The CDR3 DNA reads as TGTGCCATCCGCTCCGGACAGGGAATCAATGAGCAGTTCTTC. This translates into CAIRSGQGINEQFF.

V and J are TRBV6-6 and TRBJ1-2, with D possibly being TRBD1 (6 bases). Per the germline V gene, CDR1 is MNHNY and CDR2 is SVGAGI (reference sequence). V lost 0 bases, J lost 5 bases, and 10 bases lay in between. The CDR3 has 14 residues. CDR3 residues: CASSYSGHVYGYTF. CDR3 nucleotides: TGTGCCAGCAGTTACTCGGGACACGTTTATGGCTACACCTTC.

This sequence joins TRBV7-2 and TRBJ1-1, with D unclear. This CDR3 spans 13 amino acids. CDR1 and CDR2 from the germline V gene are SGHTA and FQGNSA. V lost 5 bases to trimming and J lost 1 base, with 8 bases between them. CDR3 region: CASSAGRNTEAFF. The DNA of the CDR3 is TGTGCCAGCAGCGCGGGAAGGAACACTGAAGCTTTCTTT.

The rearrangement uses TRBV2 and TRBJ1-2; D remains unclear. Deletions cut 3 bases from V and 3 bases from J, with 5 bases between. The CDR3 sequence is 12 residues long. Germline V CDR1 and CDR2: SNHLY, FYNNEI. The CDR3 reads CASSDRYYGYTF. CDR3 bases: TGTGCCAGCAGTGACCGTTACTATGGCTACACCTTC.